The 27 T cell receptor beta chains reported below all come from one sample, sequenced in a study of blood T cells in healthy people across ages. Primers used in a second PCR of roughly 6 to 12 cycles were a sample-barcoded 5' primer and a J-beta primer mix. MiXCR was run by TCRdb on the 5' RACE reads, yielding one entry per CDR3 protein. The data contain 650,000 to 1,000,000 distinct CDR3 sequences, 35% to 40% of them singletons. The sample comprised blood. Receptors originate from a young man in good health.

V gene TRBV12-3 or TRBV12-4 combines with J gene TRBJ2-5; D might be TRBD1 (5 bases). The CDR3 runs to 15 residues. Trimming pared 5 bases from V and 0 bases from J, leaving 13 bases between. CDR3 bases: TGTGCCAGCAGTCAACGGACAAGCTACCAAGAGACCCAGTACTTC. It translates to CASSQRTSYQETQYF.

This clonotype was counted only a few times. The chain uses TRBV5-1 and TRBJ2-7, with D maybe TRBD2 (6 bases). Germline CDR1 SGHRS, CDR2 YFSETQ. This CDR3 has 15 residues. V dropped 4 bases and J dropped 1 base, with 15 bases sitting between them. CDR3 nucleotide sequence: TGCGCCAGCAGCCGGCCCACCGGGGGATCCTACGAGCAGTACTTC. Translation gives CASSRPTGGSYEQYF. Complete variable domain (other parts from reference TRBV5-1 and TRBJ2-7): KAGVTQTPRYLIKTRGQQVTLSCSPISGHRSVSWYQQTPGQGLQFLFEYFSETQRNKGNFPGRFSGRQFSNSRSEMNVSTLELGDSALYLCASSRPTGGSYEQYFGPGTRLTVT.

This chain connects TRBV20-1 to TRBJ1-1; a weak D match, TRBD1 (6 bases). The V and J ends lost 3 bases and 4 bases respectively, with 21 bases between them. CDR3 length: 16 amino acids. Germline V gene data show CDR1 as DFQATT and CDR2 as SNEGSKA (reference sequence). CDR3 in amino acids: CSARYESLGGFTEAFF. The CDR3 DNA reads as TGCAGTGCTAGGTATGAGTCCTTAGGGGGTTTCACTGAAGCTTTCTTT.

This rearrangement joins TRBV7-2 to TRBJ1-6; D is unresolved. The germline gives CDR1 SGHTA, CDR2 FQGNSA. V was shortened by 3 bases and J by 7 bases, with 10 bases between the two germline ends. CDR3 length equals 14 residues. CDR3 coding DNA: TGTGCCAGCAGCTTTATAATGACAAATTCACCCCTCCACTTT. It encodes CASSFIMTNSPLHF. Together with reference TRBV7-2 and TRBJ1-6, the CDR3 gives the full variable domain: GAGVSQSPSNKVTEKGKDVELRCDPISGHTALYWYRQSLGQGLEFLIYFQGNSAPDKSGLPSDRFSAERTGGSVSTLTIQRTQQEDSAVYLCASSFIMTNSPLHFGNGTRLTVT.

The chain carries TRBV14 and TRBJ2-5; weak D call: TRBD2 (5 bases). This CDR3 comprises 17 residues. Trimming pared 0 bases from V and 5 bases from J, leaving 19 bases between. Germline V lookup: CDR1 SGHDN, CDR2 FVKESK. The CDR3 region has the DNA TGTGCCAGCAGCCAAGATTGGTTGAAGCCGGAGCGGGAGACCCAGTACTTC. It translates to CASSQDWLKPERETQYF.

A single count supports this clonotype. V is TRBV20-1 and J is TRBJ2-3; D is unclear. CDR3 length: 13 residues. The germline CDR1 and CDR2 sequences are DFQATT and SNEGSKA (reference sequence). V lost 3 bases and J 2 bases, leaving 9 bases between the germline ends. The CDR3 region has the DNA TGCAGTGCTAGGGTGGCCAACACAGATACGCAGTATTTT. Its translation is CSARVANTDTQYF.

V usage is TRBV29-1 and J usage is TRBJ2-1; D unresolved. With the DNA end fitting TRBJ2-7 better, the J assignment may be wrong. Germline V lookup: CDR1 SQVTM, CDR2 ANQGSEA. This CDR3 has 13 residues. The chain's CDR3 is CSVVRGSYNEQYF. CDR3 nucleotides: TGCAGCGTTGTTCGTGGATCCTACAATGAGCAGTACTTC.

This sequence joins TRBV29-1 and TRBJ2-6; D remains ambiguous. Looked up from germline, CDR1 is SQVTM and CDR2 is ANQGSEA. V was cut by 5 bases and J by 0 bases, with 8 bases left in between. This CDR3 spans 14 amino acids. CDR3 nucleotides: TGCAGCGTTCAAGGGCACTCTGGGGCCAACGTCCTGACTTTC. Its translation: CSVQGHSGANVLTF.

This clonotype was detected a few times. The chain employs TRBV10-3 and TRBJ2-1; 15 positions agree with TRBD2. Germline trimming cut 6 bases from V and 8 bases from J; bases unmatched to any gene: 8. Germline-derived CDR1 and CDR2 are ENHRY and SYGVKD. The length of the CDR3 is 16 residues. CDR3 sequence reads: CAISLGLAGGSYEQFF. The DNA for the CDR3 is TGTGCCATCAGCCTGGGACTAGCGGGGGGTAGTTATGAGCAGTTCTTC.

This rearrangement joins TRBV4-3 to TRBJ2-3, with 9 nucleotides matching TRBD2. This CDR3 has 18 residues. Germline lookup yields CDR1 LGHNA and CDR2 YSLEER. V shed 2 bases and J 4 bases; nucleotides not matched to a gene: 13. This CDR3 is CASSQQTSGLALPDTQYF. CDR3 in DNA: TGCGCCAGCAGCCAACAAACATCGGGACTAGCACTGCCAGATACGCAGTATTTT.

This clonotype was found many times. The gene calls are TRBV5-1 and TRBJ2-1, with 9 positions matching TRBD1. CDR1 is SGHRS and CDR2 is YFSETQ in the germline V gene. Unmatched junction bases numbered 8, after V lost 1 base and J lost 6 bases. The CDR3 extends over 16 amino acids. The DNA for the CDR3 is TGCGCCAGCAGCTTGTTTCGGGACAGGGAAGGCAATGAGCAGTTCTTC. Encoded protein: CASSLFRDREGNEQFF.

This clonotype appeared a few times. Relative to the germline gene, one junction end is altered; a read error may explain this. This chain uses TRBV7-9 with TRBJ2-7, with unresolved D. This CDR3 contains 13 residues. Germline V gives CDR1 SEHNR, CDR2 FQNEAQ (reference sequence). The CDR3 DNA follows: TGTGCCGGCAGCTTAGGCCCCACCTACGAGCAGTACTTC. Translated: CAGSLGPTYEQYF.

This chain uses TRBV29-1 with TRBJ1-1; unclear D gene. Looked up from germline, CDR1 is SQVTM and CDR2 is ANQGSEA. V lost 7 bases, J lost 3 bases, and 15 bases lay in between. CDR3 length equals 13 residues. DNA for the CDR3: TGCAGCGCCGCGGGCAGACACGACACTGAAGCTTTCTTT. Its translation is CSAAGRHDTEAFF.

This chain links TRBV7-9 with TRBJ2-5; a weak D match, TRBD1 (7 bases). V was cut by 3 bases and J by 4 bases, with 18 bases left in between. Germline assignment: CDR1 SEHNR and CDR2 FQNEAQ (reference sequence). CDR3 length: 16 residues. Here the CDR3 reads CASSFQGGRARETQYF. Written as DNA, the CDR3 is TGTGCCAGCAGCTTCCAGGGGGGTCGGGCTCGAGAGACCCAGTACTTC.

Of note for this clonotype: With a much larger clone just one base away, this may be a read error. The CDR3 region has the DNA TGCAGCGGGATTCTAGCGGGGGGCAATAATGAGCAGTACTTC. It codes for CSGILAGGNNEQYF. The chain joins TRBV29-1 to TRBJ2-7; 11 nucleotides line up with TRBD2. The V gene end was trimmed by 7 bases and the J gene end by 7 bases; junction bases not matched to a gene: 12. The CDR3 extends over 14 amino acids. The germline CDR1 and CDR2 sequences are SQVTM and ANQGSEA.

This clonotype was seen a few times. This chain uses TRBV20-1 with TRBJ2-2; 12 bases map to TRBD2. There are 15 residues in the CDR3. The germline CDR1 and CDR2 sequences are DFQATT and SNEGSKA (reference sequence). Trimming at V came to 6 bases and at J to 6 bases, leaving 8 bases not matched to a gene. CDR3 DNA: TGCAGTGCCCCCTCTAGCGGGGGGGCCGCCGGGGAGCTGTTTTTT. This gives the protein CSAPSSGGAAGELFF.

The CDR3: CASSLEDGGYYGYTF. The CDR3 DNA follows: TGTGCCAGCAGCTTGGAGGACGGGGGCTATTATGGCTACACCTTC. V and J are TRBV5-4 and TRBJ1-2; D possibly corresponds to TRBD1 (6 bases). Germline assignment: CDR1 SGHNT and CDR2 YYREEE (reference sequence). The CDR3 sequence is 15 residues long. V lost 0 bases to trimming and J lost 5 bases, with 14 bases between them. The full variable domain, completed using reference TRBV5-4 and TRBJ1-2, is ETGVTQSPTHLIKTRGQQVTLRCSSQSGHNTVSWYQQALGQGPQFIFQYYREEENGRGNFPPRFSGLQFPNYSSELNVNALELDDSALYLCASSLEDGGYYGYTFGSGTRLTVV.

There are a few counts of this clonotype. Here the CDR3 DNA reads TGTGCCATCAGTGAGACACCGGAAGGGAGAAACTATGGCTACACCTTC. Protein: CAISETPEGRNYGYTF. V is TRBV10-3 and J is TRBJ1-2; D not certain. This CDR3 region has 16 residues. CDR1 is ENHRY and CDR2 is SYGVKD in the germline V gene. Trimming took off 2 bases at V and 2 bases at J, with 15 bases between the two ends.

A few counts support this clonotype. V is TRBV12-3 or TRBV12-4 and J is TRBJ2-5, with unresolved D. With 3 bases removed from V and 3 bases from J, the gap between germline ends came to 8 bases. This CDR3 spans 13 amino acids. This CDR3 reads CASSFRAKETQYF. As DNA, the CDR3 is TGTGCCAGCAGTTTTAGGGCCAAAGAGACCCAGTACTTC.

This sequence joins TRBV7-2 and TRBJ2-2; the D gene is possibly TRBD2 (5 bases). Germline V gene sequence: CDR1 SGHTA, CDR2 FQGNSA. The CDR3 covers 15 residues. V was clipped by 6 bases and J by 0 bases, with 11 bases between them. CDR3 bases: TGTGCCAGCAGGCGAGGGAATTCGAACACCGGGGAGCTGTTTTTT. Protein product: CASRRGNSNTGELFF.

This clonotype appeared many times. The gene calls are TRBV21-1 and TRBJ1-2. TRBV21-1 is classified as a pseudogene. This CDR3 spans 9 amino acids. The CDR3: CASSDGYTF. The CDR3 DNA reads as TGTGCCAGCTCGGATGGCTACACCTTC.

On this clonotype itself: A single base separates this from a much larger clone, so it may be a read error. The chain recombines TRBV3-1 with TRBJ2-3; 10 bases agree with TRBD2. From germline, CDR1 is LGHDT and CDR2 YNNKEL (reference sequence). This CDR3 has 15 residues. V lost 1 base and J lost 4; bases outside the gene matches: 2. The CDR3 protein is CASSQGGTSADTQYF. The CDR3 DNA reads TGTGCCAGCAGCCAAGGCGGGACTAGCGCAGATACGCAGTATTTT.

In its sample, this clonotype was seen a few times. The rearrangement links TRBV6-2 or TRBV6-3 to TRBJ2-3; the D gene is possibly TRBD1 (6 bases). There are 11 residues in the CDR3. V was trimmed by 7 bases and J by 9 bases, leaving 11 bases between them. Germline assignment: CDR1 MNHEY and CDR2 SVGEGT. CDR3 bases: TGTGCCAGCACCAGGGGCTCAACGCAGTATTTT. This codes for CASTRGSTQYF.

Of note for this clonotype: A much larger clone lies one base from this, so it may be a read error. This chain connects TRBV7-2 to TRBJ2-7; D is unresolved. The end of the DNA is better explained by TRBJ2-5, so the J call may be wrong. The germline V gene has CDR1 SGHTA and CDR2 FQGNSA. The CDR3 consists of 13 residues. CDR3 DNA: TGTGCCAGCAGCTTTGGGCAGAGAGAGACCCAGTACTTC. Its translation is CASSFGQRETQYF.

There are a few counts of this clonotype. This chain joins TRBV5-1 and TRBJ1-5; D unresolved. Germline CDR1 and CDR2: SGHRS and YFSETQ. CDR3 length equals 18 residues. The V end was cut by 6 bases, the J end by 0 bases, with 22 bases between. The CDR3 region has the DNA TGCGCCAGCAATCCCGAGCCATTAGAAGGGTATAGCAATCAGCCCCAGCATTTT. Amino acids: CASNPEPLEGYSNQPQHF.

The table lists this clonotype with a count of one. One junction end does not reproduce the germline sequence, and a read error may be involved. The chain has TRBV12-3 or TRBV12-4 and TRBJ2-3; the D gene is possibly TRBD1 (6 bases). The CDR3 is 16 residues long. CDR3 residues: CASSGVTGKSADAQYF. DNA of the CDR3: TGTGCCAGCAGTGGGGTCACAGGGAAAAGTGCAGATGCGCAGTATTTT.

Ten or more counts support this clonotype. The rearrangement uses TRBV25-1 and TRBJ2-1; D is uncertain. The germline CDR1 and CDR2 sequences are MGHDK and SYGVNS. This CDR3 is 16 amino acids long. Trimming took off 1 base at V and 0 bases at J, with 10 bases between the two ends. The DNA of the CDR3 is TGTGCCAGCAGTGAATTCCTACAGCACTCCTACAATGAGCAGTTCTTC. Protein: CASSEFLQHSYNEQFF.